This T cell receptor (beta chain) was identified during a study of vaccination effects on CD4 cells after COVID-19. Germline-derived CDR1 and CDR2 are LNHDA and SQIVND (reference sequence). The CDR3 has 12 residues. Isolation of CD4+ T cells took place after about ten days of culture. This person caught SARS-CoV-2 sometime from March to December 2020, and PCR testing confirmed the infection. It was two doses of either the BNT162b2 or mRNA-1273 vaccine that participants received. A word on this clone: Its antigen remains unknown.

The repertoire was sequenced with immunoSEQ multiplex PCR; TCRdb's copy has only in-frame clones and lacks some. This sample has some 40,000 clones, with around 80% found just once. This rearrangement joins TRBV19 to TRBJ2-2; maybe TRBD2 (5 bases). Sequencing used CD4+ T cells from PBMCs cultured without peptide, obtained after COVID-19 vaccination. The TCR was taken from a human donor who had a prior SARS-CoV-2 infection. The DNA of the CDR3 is TGTGTCACGGGGAAAGGGACCGGGGAGCTGTTTTTT. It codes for CVTGKGTGELFF.